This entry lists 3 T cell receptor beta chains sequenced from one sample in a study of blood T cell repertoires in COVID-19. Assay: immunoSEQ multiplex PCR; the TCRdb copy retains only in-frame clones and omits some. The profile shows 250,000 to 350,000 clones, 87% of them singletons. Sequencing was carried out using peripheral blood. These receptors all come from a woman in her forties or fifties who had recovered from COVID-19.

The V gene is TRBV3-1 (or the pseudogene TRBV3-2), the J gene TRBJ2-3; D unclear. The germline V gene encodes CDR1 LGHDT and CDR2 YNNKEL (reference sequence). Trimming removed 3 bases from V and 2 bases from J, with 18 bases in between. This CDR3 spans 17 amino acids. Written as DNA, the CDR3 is TGTGCCAGCAGCCAGAGAGCCATCGCCCCGAACACAGATACGCAGTATTTT. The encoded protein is CASSQRAIAPNTDTQYF.

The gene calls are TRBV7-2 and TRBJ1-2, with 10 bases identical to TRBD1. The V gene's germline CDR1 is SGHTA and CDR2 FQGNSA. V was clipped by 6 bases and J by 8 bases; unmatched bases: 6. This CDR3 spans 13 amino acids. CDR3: CASRHDRGQGYTF. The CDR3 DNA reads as TGTGCCAGCAGGCATGACAGGGGGCAAGGCTACACCTTC.

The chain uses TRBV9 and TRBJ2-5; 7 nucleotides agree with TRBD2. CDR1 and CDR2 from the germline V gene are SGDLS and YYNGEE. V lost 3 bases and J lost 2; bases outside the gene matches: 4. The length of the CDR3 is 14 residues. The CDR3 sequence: CASSARGSQETQYF. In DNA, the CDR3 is TGTGCCAGCAGCGCGCGGGGGAGTCAAGAGACCCAGTACTTC. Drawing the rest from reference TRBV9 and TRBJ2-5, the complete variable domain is DSGVTQTPKHLITATGQRVTLRCSPRSGDLSVYWYQQSLDQGLQFLIQYYNGEERAKGNILERFSAQQFPDLHSELNLSSLELGDSALYFCASSARGSQETQYFGPGTRLLVL.